These 30 T cell receptor beta chains came from one sample sequenced in a study of beta chain features in type 1 diabetes. Expressed TCRB transcripts were sequenced, since all the RNA that had been isolated was reverse transcribed. The repertoire was sequenced with immunoSEQ multiplex PCR; TCRdb's copy has only in-frame clones and lacks some. The data hold hundreds of thousands of clones, with 17% observed a single time. The sample was naive CD4+ T cells from blood. The source of these receptors is a woman under 30 in good health.

This clone was found a few times. This chain joins TRBV7-2 and TRBJ1-1; TRBD1 matches 10 bases. There are 15 residues in the CDR3. V was pared by 1 base and J by 5 bases, with 4 bases of the junction left unmatched. Germline V lookup: CDR1 SGHTA, CDR2 FQGNSA. CDR3 sequence reads: CASSLGGQGGTEAFF. The CDR3 bases are TGTGCCAGCAGCTTAGGTGGACAGGGGGGAACTGAAGCTTTCTTT. Looking up the rest from reference TRBV7-2 and TRBJ1-1 gives the full variable domain: GAGVSQSPSNKVTEKGKDVELRCDPISGHTALYWYRQSLGQGLEFLIYFQGNSAPDKSGLPSDRFSAERTGGSVSTLTIQRTQQEDSAVYLCASSLGGQGGTEAFFGQGTRLTVV.

This clone was seen more than once but under ten times. The chain couples TRBV5-4 to TRBJ2-3; 8 nucleotides match TRBD1. Germline lookup yields CDR1 SGHNT and CDR2 YYREEE (reference sequence). The CDR3 spans 14 residues. V was clipped by 2 bases and J by 5 bases; unmatched bases: 4. CDR3 nucleotides: TGTGCCAGCAGCTTAAGACAGGGGTTAGATACGCAGTATTTT. Its protein is CASSLRQGLDTQYF.

The chain employs TRBV6-6 and TRBJ2-1; D is undetermined. V lost 2 bases to trimming and J lost 8 bases, with 4 bases between them. The V gene's germline CDR1 is MNHNY and CDR2 SVGAGI (reference sequence). The CDR3 sequence is 11 residues long. CDR3 sequence (DNA): TGTGCCAGCAGTTACAGGGATGAGCAGTTCTTC. This codes for CASSYRDEQFF.

For the CDR3, the DNA is TGTGCCAGCAGTTTCCGTCAATGGAAAGAGACCCAGTACTTC. It codes for CASSFRQWKETQYF. The genes are TRBV28 and TRBJ2-5; D unresolved. CDR1 and CDR2 (germline): MDHEN, SYDVKM. V was clipped by 3 bases and J by 3 bases, with 11 bases between them. The CDR3 consists of 14 residues.

The V and J genes are TRBV2 and TRBJ2-3, with D possibly matching TRBD2 (6 bases). The germline V gene has CDR1 SNHLY and CDR2 FYNNEI. V shed 2 bases and J shed 6 bases, with 15 bases lying between them. CDR3 size: 15 residues. CDR3 DNA: TGTGCCAGCAGTGAATCGACTAGAGGAGAGGATACGCAGTATTTT. Translated: CASSESTRGEDTQYF.

This clone came up a few times. This rearrangement joins TRBV28 to TRBJ2-4, with 16 bases that match TRBD2. V lost 6 bases to trimming and J lost 0 bases; unmatched junction nucleotides: 14. Germline V gene lookup returns CDR1 MDHEN and CDR2 SYDVKM. CDR3 length: 21 amino acids. CDR3 coding DNA: TGTGCCAGCAGGGGACTAGCGGGAGGGCTTTATCTGGTGGGAGCCAAAAACATTCAGTACTTC. The encoded protein is CASRGLAGGLYLVGAKNIQYF.

CDR3 loop: CASSPIPGGMNTEAFF. Written as DNA, the CDR3 is TGTGCCAGCTCACCGATCCCAGGGGGCATGAACACTGAAGCTTTCTTT. The chain links TRBV18 to TRBJ1-1; 8 bases are shared with TRBD1. The trim removed 3 bases at V and 0 bases at J, leaving 6 bases unmatched. This CDR3 comprises 16 residues. In germline, CDR1 is KGHSH, CDR2 LQKENI.

V and J are TRBV18 and TRBJ2-5; the D gene could be TRBD1 or TRBD2 (5 bases each). Germline values: CDR1 KGHSH, CDR2 LQKENI. Deletions cut 3 bases from V and 3 bases from J, with 20 bases between. CDR3 length: 17 amino acids. The CDR3 is CASSPIRDLPRKETQYF. The DNA of the CDR3 is TGTGCCAGCTCACCCATCCGGGACCTCCCTCGGAAAGAGACCCAGTACTTC.

A few counts support this clone. This chain joins TRBV7-9 and TRBJ2-1; tentatively, D is TRBD2 (6 bases). CDR1 is SEHNR and CDR2 is FQNEAQ in the germline V gene (reference sequence). V shed 6 bases and J shed 3 bases, with 9 bases lying between them. The CDR3 has 13 residues. The CDR3 loop is CASRSDYYNEQFF. Written as DNA, the CDR3 is TGTGCCAGCAGATCGGACTACTACAATGAGCAGTTCTTC.

This clone was found a few times. The rearrangement uses TRBV9 and TRBJ2-3; D unclear. The CDR3 has 12 amino acids. Between the trimmed V and J ends, which lost 4 bases and 5 bases, there was a span of 8 bases. CDR1 SGDLS and CDR2 YYNGEE come from the germline V gene. The CDR3, as DNA: TGTGCCAGCAGCCCACTACGAGATACGCAGTATTTT. It is translated as CASSPLRDTQYF.

V usage is TRBV19 and J usage is TRBJ2-5; tentative D call: TRBD1 (6 bases). This CDR3 has 15 amino acids. V was trimmed by 5 bases and J by 2 bases, leaving 15 bases between them. The germline V gene has CDR1 LNHDA and CDR2 SQIVND (reference sequence). The CDR3 DNA reads TGTGCCAGTAGTTTCCAAGGGACACGTCAAGAGACCCAGTACTTC. As protein: CASSFQGTRQETQYF.

This clone occurred a few times. The rearrangement joins TRBV25-1 to TRBJ1-3, with a weak D call TRBD1 (6 bases). Germline V CDR1 and CDR2: MGHDK, SYGVNS. The CDR3 sequence is 14 residues long. Between the trimmed V and J ends, which lost 3 bases and 1 base, there was a span of 7 bases. The CDR3 coding sequence is TGTGCCAGCAGTGACAGGGGATCTGGAAACACCATATATTTT. Translating it yields CASSDRGSGNTIYF.

A few counts support this clone. V gene TRBV7-9 combines with J gene TRBJ2-7; no definite D call. The CDR3 runs to 12 residues. Germline V gene sequence: CDR1 SEHNR, CDR2 FQNEAQ (reference sequence). Trimming cost V 6 bases and J 2 bases, with 8 bases left between them. CDR3 residues: CASSARTYEQYF. The CDR3 DNA follows: TGTGCCAGCAGTGCCCGGACCTACGAGCAGTACTTC.

This sequence joins TRBV10-3 and TRBJ2-4, with 11 positions matching TRBD2. The CDR3 is made up of 17 amino acids. Trimming removed 0 bases from V and 7 bases from J; junction bases left unmatched: 8. Germline-derived CDR1 and CDR2 are ENHRY and SYGVKD. CDR3 DNA sequence: TGTGCCATCAGTGAGTCGATTCCTAGCGGGAGGCTGAACATTCAGTACTTC. The encoded protein is CAISESIPSGRLNIQYF.

The rearrangement links TRBV20-1 to TRBJ2-3, with 7 positions matching TRBD2. Trimming removed 8 bases from V and 6 bases from J; junction bases left unmatched: 5. The CDR3 is 11 residues long. The germline V gene has CDR1 DFQATT and CDR2 SNEGSKA (reference sequence). Here the CDR3 reads CSTGRADTQYF. CDR3 nucleotides: TGCAGTACGGGGAGGGCGGATACGCAGTATTTT.

The J gene is TRBJ2-4, the V gene TRBV7-9; D is possibly TRBD1 (7 bases). The CDR3 totals 16 residues. Trimming took 7 bases from V and 1 from J, leaving 17 bases between them. CDR1 and CDR2 from the germline V gene are SEHNR and FQNEAQ (reference sequence). In DNA, the CDR3 is TGTGCCAGCACCAAGGGGGCCGGGAGTGCCAAAAACATTCAGTACTTC. Its protein is CASTKGAGSAKNIQYF.

Only a few counts were recorded for this clone. The rearrangement joins TRBV27 to TRBJ1-2, with D perhaps matching TRBD1 (5 bases). Trimming removed 6 bases from V and 0 bases from J, with 20 bases in between. This CDR3 spans 17 amino acids. Germline lookup yields CDR1 MNHEY and CDR2 SMNVEV (reference sequence). The CDR3 nucleotides are TGTGCCAGCAGCCCTAACCGGGGCCTACTTTCTAACTATGGCTACACCTTC. Protein: CASSPNRGLLSNYGYTF.

The chain employs TRBV6-5 and TRBJ2-4; a possible D gene is TRBD2 (5 bases). The germline gives CDR1 MNHEY, CDR2 SVGAGI. The V end lost 7 bases, the J end lost 2 bases, and 15 bases lay between the germline ends. The CDR3 totals 15 residues. Here the CDR3 DNA reads TGTGCCAGCAATACGCCTGAGGGATCCAAAAACATTCAGTACTTC. This translates into CASNTPEGSKNIQYF.

The chain links TRBV2 to TRBJ2-3; TRBD2 matches 8 bases. The germline V gene encodes CDR1 SNHLY and CDR2 FYNNEI. This CDR3 has 14 amino acids. Unmatched junction bases numbered 5, after V lost 4 bases and J lost 5 bases. The DNA of the CDR3 is TGTGCCAGCAGTGGGACTAGCTGGGAAGATACGCAGTATTTT. This translates into CASSGTSWEDTQYF.

The sample holds a few counts of this clone. The rearrangement uses TRBV28 and TRBJ1-4; a weak D match, TRBD1 (5 bases). The CDR3 consists of 12 residues. Per the germline V gene, CDR1 is MDHEN and CDR2 is SYDVKM. V was pared by 2 bases and J by 16 bases, with 14 bases between. In nucleotides, the CDR3 is TGTGCCAGCAGTTTAGGGGGTTTTCGCCCGTTTTTT. It encodes CASSLGGFRPFF.

The chain couples TRBV7-9 to TRBJ1-3; D remains ambiguous. In germline, CDR1 is SEHNR, CDR2 FQNEAQ (reference sequence). The V gene lost 4 bases and the J gene lost 0 bases, with 7 bases spanning the gap. The CDR3 totals 14 residues. Here the CDR3 reads CASSSFPSGNTIYF. The DNA of the CDR3 is TGTGCCAGCAGCTCCTTCCCCTCTGGAAACACCATATATTTT.

With regard to this clone: The same CDR3 also results from other DNA sequences found in this sample. The chain has TRBV5-1 and TRBJ2-3; the D is unclear. Germline CDR1 and CDR2: SGHRS and YFSETQ. Trimming removed 0 bases at V and 1 base at J, with 3 bases between. There are 13 residues in the CDR3. The CDR3 DNA is TGCGCCAGCAGCTTGGTGCGCACAGATACGCAGTATTTT. Translated: CASSLVRTDTQYF.

This clone was counted between two and nine times. The chain combines TRBV11-1 with TRBJ2-7, with 7 bases that match TRBD1. The CDR3 runs 15 residues. CDR1 and CDR2 from the germline V gene are SGHAT and FQDESV (reference sequence). Trimming cost V 5 bases and J 1 base; bases outside gene matches: 8. The CDR3 coding sequence is TGTGCCAGCAGCCAGGGGGATCTTACGTCCTACGAGCAGTACTTC. Translation: CASSQGDLTSYEQYF.

This clone was seen a handful of times. This chain uses TRBV5-5 with TRBJ2-3, with D hard to call. The CDR3 is 14 residues long. Looked up from germline, CDR1 is SGHKS and CDR2 is YYEKEE (reference sequence). Trimming removed 3 bases from V and 5 bases from J, with 13 bases in between. The CDR3 protein is CASSSTATLDTQYF. CDR3 DNA sequence: TGTGCCAGCAGCTCCACAGCGACTCTAGATACGCAGTATTTT.

This clone was counted a few times. V gene TRBV10-3 combines with J gene TRBJ2-1; 10 bases are a match to TRBD2. In germline, CDR1 is ENHRY, CDR2 SYGVKD. V lost 10 bases to trimming and J lost 4 bases; unmatched junction nucleotides: 10. This CDR3 contains 15 residues. The CDR3 DNA reads TGTGCCAGCTTACCCGGGACTAGCGAATACAATGAGCAGTTCTTC. It encodes CASLPGTSEYNEQFF.

This chain connects TRBV7-8 to TRBJ1-4, with D unclear. CDR1 is SGHVS and CDR2 is FQNEAQ in the germline V gene. The V end lost 0 bases, the J end lost 1 base, and 15 bases lay between the germline ends. The CDR3 is 18 amino acids. In DNA, the CDR3 is TGTGCCAGCAGCTTAGCGCGGTGGGGTGTAGGAACTAATGAAAAACTGTTTTTT. This sequence encodes CASSLARWGVGTNEKLFF.

This clone was seen a few times. J is TRBJ2-4 and V is TRBV28, with 8 bases that match TRBD1. CDR1 is MDHEN and CDR2 is SYDVKM in the germline V gene. The CDR3 is made up of 11 amino acids. The junction had 5 bases not matched to a gene; V was cut back by 4 bases and J by 15 bases. CDR3 nucleotide sequence: TGTGCCAGCAGTTCGCGGACAGGGTTGTACTTC. Its protein product is CASSSRTGLYF.

The table lists this clone with a few counts. The V gene is TRBV7-9, the J gene TRBJ1-2; a possible D gene is TRBD1 (5 bases). Per the germline V gene, CDR1 is SEHNR and CDR2 is FQNEAQ (reference sequence). Trimming shortened V by 5 bases and J by 2 bases, and 12 bases separated the two germline ends. The CDR3 sequence is 14 residues long. This CDR3 reads CASSKPGPNYGYTF. CDR3 coding DNA: TGTGCCAGCAGCAAACCGGGACCCAACTATGGCTACACCTTC.

This clone has a handful of counts. This CDR3 is also generated by other DNA sequences in the sample. This chain joins TRBV4-3 and TRBJ2-7, with D unresolved. CDR1 LGHNA and CDR2 YSLEER come from the germline V gene. Trimming removed 0 bases from V and 2 bases from J, with 8 bases in between. The CDR3 extends over 14 amino acids. In DNA, the CDR3 is TGCGCCAGCAGCCAAGACATAGGGCCCTACGAGCAGTACTTC. Encoded protein: CASSQDIGPYEQYF.

This sequence joins TRBV5-1 and TRBJ1-2; TRBD1 is a possible D gene (6 bases). V lost 0 bases and J 2 bases, leaving 23 bases between the germline ends. This CDR3 comprises 19 residues. Germline loops: CDR1 SGHRS, CDR2 YFSETQ. The CDR3 coding sequence is TGCGCCAGCAGCTTGGGGTACCGAGGAGCGGGACAAAAGAACTATGGCTACACCTTC. Translation: CASSLGYRGAGQKNYGYTF. Full variable domain (remainder filled in from reference TRBV5-1 and TRBJ1-2): KAGVTQTPRYLIKTRGQQVTLSCSPISGHRSVSWYQQTPGQGLQFLFEYFSETQRNKGNFPGRFSGRQFSNSRSEMNVSTLELGDSALYLCASSLGYRGAGQKNYGYTFGSGTRLTVV.